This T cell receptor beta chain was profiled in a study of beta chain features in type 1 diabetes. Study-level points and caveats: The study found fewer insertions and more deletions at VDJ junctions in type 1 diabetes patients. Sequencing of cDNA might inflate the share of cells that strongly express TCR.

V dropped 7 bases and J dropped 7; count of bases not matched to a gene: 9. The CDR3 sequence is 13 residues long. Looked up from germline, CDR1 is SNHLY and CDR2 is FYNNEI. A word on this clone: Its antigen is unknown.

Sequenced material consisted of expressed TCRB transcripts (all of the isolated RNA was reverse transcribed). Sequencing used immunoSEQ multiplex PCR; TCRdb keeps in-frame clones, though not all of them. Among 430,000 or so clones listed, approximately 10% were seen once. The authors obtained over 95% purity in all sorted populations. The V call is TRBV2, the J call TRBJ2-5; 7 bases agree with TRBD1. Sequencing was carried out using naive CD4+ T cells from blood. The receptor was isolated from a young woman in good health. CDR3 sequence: CASKGTARGTQYF. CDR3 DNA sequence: TGTGCCAGCAAGGGGACAGCCCGAGGGACCCAGTACTTC.